The clone carrying this T cell receptor beta chain showed up many times. The antigen remains unidentified. This sample stems from a study of T cell repertoires in cytomegalovirus infection. Study in general: Through public TCR beta signatures, both CMV infection and matching HLA type were indicated. General study points: Dominating the ex vivo response were HLA-C-restricted CMV-specific TCR beta clonotypes. Identification of carriers of CMV plus the relevant HLA was achieved through cumulative public TCR beta family frequency.

The CDR3 loop spans 15 amino acids. The V gene lost 5 bases and the J gene lost 4 bases, with 17 bases spanning the gap. Germline CDR1 and CDR2: SEHNR and FQNEAQ (reference sequence). Each CDR3 protein gets one entry after TCRdb re-called the reads with MiXCR. The table has 250,000 to 300,000 distinct CDR3 sequences, roughly 10% seen once. The source material was PBMCs. The V call is TRBV7-9, the J call TRBJ2-5, with D perhaps TRBD1 or TRBD2 (5 bases each). The source of this sequence is a human donor in good health (CMV status not recorded). Some clones in this sample may be carry-over from other donors' samples. The CDR3 region is CASSPFGDRGETQYF. The CDR3 bases are TGTGCCAGCAGCCCTTTTGGGGACCGGGGAGAGACCCAGTACTTC.